The table lists the clone carrying this T cell receptor beta chain with a count of one. Its matching antigen is unknown. These data come from a study of T cell repertoires in ileal Crohn's disease. Study as a whole: Postoperative therapy was given to about half: approximately 10 thiopurines, 15 to 20 anti-TNF agents.

Germline V gives CDR1 SGHAT, CDR2 FQNNGV. The junction had 12 bases not matched to a gene; V was cut back by 5 bases and J by 6 bases. The length of the CDR3 is 16 residues. Overall study results and limits: Compared with non-smokers, active smokers at surgery showed more clonal expansions. Compared with CD4 T cells, sorted CD8 cells carried more expanded clones.

The assay was immunoSEQ multiplex PCR, and TCRdb's table has in-frame clones only and misses some. The data hold some 16,000 clones, with roughly 83% observed a single time. Adults with ileal or ileocolonic Crohn's disease and an indication for resection were eligible. The receptor's source is an adult with Crohn's disease. Material for sequencing was ileal tissue. The chain couples TRBV11-2 to TRBJ2-7; 11 bases fit TRBD1. CDR3 protein: CASSRRLPGQGGEQYF. DNA of the CDR3: TGTGCCAGCAGCCGCCGACTGCCGGGACAGGGGGGCGAGCAGTACTTC.